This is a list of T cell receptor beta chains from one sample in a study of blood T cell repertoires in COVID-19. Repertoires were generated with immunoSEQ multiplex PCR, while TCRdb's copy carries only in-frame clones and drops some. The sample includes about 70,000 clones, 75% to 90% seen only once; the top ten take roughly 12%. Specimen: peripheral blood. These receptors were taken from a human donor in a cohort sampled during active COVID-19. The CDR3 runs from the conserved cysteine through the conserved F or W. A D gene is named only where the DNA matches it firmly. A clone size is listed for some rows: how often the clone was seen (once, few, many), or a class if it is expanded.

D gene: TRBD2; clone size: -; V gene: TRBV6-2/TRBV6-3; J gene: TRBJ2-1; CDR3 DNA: TGTGCCAGCAGTCCACGACTAGCGGGGGACGACAATGAGCAGTTCTTC; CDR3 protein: CASSPRLAGDDNEQFF
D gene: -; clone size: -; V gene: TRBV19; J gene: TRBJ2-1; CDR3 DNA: TGTGCCAGTATGCGGGACGCGTCCTACAATGAGCAGTTCTTC; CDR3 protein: CASMRDASYNEQFF
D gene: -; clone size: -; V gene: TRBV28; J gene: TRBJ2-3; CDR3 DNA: TGTGCCAGCAGCGGGGGTGGTGTGTCAGATACGCAGTATTTT; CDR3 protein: CASSGGGVSDTQYF
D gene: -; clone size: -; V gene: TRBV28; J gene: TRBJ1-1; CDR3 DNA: TGTGCCAGCAGTCCCCAGTATCTGAACACTGAAGCTTTCTTT; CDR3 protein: CASSPQYLNTEAFF
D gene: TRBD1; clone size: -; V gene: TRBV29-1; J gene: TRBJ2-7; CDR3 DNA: TGCAGCGCGCGGACAGGGGCGCTCTTCTACGAGCAGTACTTC; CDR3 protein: CSARTGALFYEQYF
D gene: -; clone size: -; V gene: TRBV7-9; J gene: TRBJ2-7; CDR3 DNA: TGTGCCAGCAGCTTAGCCGGGACTCAGCAGTACTTC; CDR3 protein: CASSLAGTQQYF
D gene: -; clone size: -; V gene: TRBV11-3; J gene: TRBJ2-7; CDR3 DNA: TGTGCCAGCAGCCGTGACAGCACTCGGCAGTACTTC; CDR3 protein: CASSRDSTRQYF
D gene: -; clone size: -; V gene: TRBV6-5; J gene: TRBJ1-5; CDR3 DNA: TGTGCCAGCACTAAGGGGGGGTATCAGCCCCAGCATTTT; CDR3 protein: CASTKGGYQPQHF
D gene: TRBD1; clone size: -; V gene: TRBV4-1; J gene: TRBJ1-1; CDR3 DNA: TGCGCCAGCAGCCAAAGGACAGGGGTTGTCACTGAAGCTTTCTTT; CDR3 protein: CASSQRTGVVTEAFF
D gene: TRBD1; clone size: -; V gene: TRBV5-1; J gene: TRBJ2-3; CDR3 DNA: TGCGCCAGCAGCTTGGGGGACAGGGAGGCAGATACGCAGTATTTT; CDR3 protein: CASSLGDREADTQYF
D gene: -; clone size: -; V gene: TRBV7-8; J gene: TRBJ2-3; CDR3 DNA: TGTGCCAGCAGCTTACAAGTACACACAGATACGCAGTATTTT; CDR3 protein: CASSLQVHTDTQYF
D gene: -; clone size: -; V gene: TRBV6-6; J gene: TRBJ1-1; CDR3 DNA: TGTGCCAGCAGTACGACGCAGGGGCCTGAAGCTTTCTTT; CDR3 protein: CASSTTQGPEAFF
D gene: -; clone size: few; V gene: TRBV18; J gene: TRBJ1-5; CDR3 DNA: TGTGCCAGCTCACCAGGCGGGGGGTTTCAGCCCCAGCATTTT; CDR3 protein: CASSPGGGFQPQHF
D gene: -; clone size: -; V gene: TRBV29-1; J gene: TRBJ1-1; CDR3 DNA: TGCAGCGTTTCCAGGGGGAACACTGAAGCTTTCTTT; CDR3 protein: CSVSRGNTEAFF
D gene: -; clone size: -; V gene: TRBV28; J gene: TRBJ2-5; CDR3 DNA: TGTGCCAGCAGGAGATACGAGACCCAGTACTTC; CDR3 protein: CASRRYETQYF
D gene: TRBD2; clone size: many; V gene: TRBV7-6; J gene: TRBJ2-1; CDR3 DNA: TGTGCCAGCAGCTTTTACGGGGGGGGAGGCGACAATGAGCAGTTCTTC; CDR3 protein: CASSFYGGGGDNEQFF
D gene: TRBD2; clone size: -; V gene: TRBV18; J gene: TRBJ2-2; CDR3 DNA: TGTGCCAGCTCACAAGCTAGCGGGGGAAACACCGGGGAGCTGTTTTTT; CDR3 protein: CASSQASGGNTGELFF
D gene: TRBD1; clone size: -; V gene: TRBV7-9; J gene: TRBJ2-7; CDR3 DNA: TGTGCCAGCAGCTCCTCCGGGGGACAGGGTTACGAGCAGTACTTC; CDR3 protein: CASSSSGGQGYEQYF
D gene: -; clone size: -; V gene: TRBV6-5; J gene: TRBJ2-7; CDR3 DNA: TGTGCCAGCAGTTCGCCGACACCGACCTACGAGCAGTACTTC; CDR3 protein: CASSSPTPTYEQYF
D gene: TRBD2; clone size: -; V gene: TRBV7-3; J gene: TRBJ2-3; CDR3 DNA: TGTGCCAGCACTCCGACTAGCGGGGGAACTAGGGGGCCGCAGTATTTT; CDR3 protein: CASTPTSGGTRGPQYF
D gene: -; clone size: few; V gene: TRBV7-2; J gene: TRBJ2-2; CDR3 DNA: TGTGCCAGCAGCTCGACAGGATCCCGCTCTTCCACCGGGGAGCTGTTTTTT; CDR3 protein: CASSSTGSRSSTGELFF
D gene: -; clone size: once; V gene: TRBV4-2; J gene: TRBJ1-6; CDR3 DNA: TGTGCCAGCAGCCAAGATAGACAGCCGAATTCACCCCTCCACTTT; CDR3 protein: CASSQDRQPNSPLHF
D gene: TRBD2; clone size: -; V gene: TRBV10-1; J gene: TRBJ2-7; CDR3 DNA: TGCGCCAGCAGTGAGTGGACTAGCGGGGAGCAGTACTTC; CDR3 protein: CASSEWTSGEQYF
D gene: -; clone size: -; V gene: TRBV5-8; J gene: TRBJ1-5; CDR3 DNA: TGTGCCAGCAGCTCAGGGTCGATTAGCAATCAGCCCCAGCATTTT; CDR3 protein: CASSSGSISNQPQHF
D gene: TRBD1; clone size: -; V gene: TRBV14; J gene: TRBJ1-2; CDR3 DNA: TGTGCCAGCAGCCAAGATTCGGGACAGTTCTATGGCTACACCTTC; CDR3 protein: CASSQDSGQFYGYTF
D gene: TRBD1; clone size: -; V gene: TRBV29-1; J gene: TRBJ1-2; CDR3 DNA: TGCAGCGCTCGACAGGGGGACTATGGCTACACCTTC; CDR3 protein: CSARQGDYGYTF
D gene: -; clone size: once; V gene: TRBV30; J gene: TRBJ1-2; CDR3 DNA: TGTGCCTGGAGTGTATTCGATGGGCTCTATGGCTACACCTTC; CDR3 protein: CAWSVFDGLYGYTF
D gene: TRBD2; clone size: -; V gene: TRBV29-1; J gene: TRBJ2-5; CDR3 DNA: TGCAGCGTCCTCGGACTAGCGGGGAACCAAGAGACCCAGTACTTC; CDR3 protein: CSVLGLAGNQETQYF
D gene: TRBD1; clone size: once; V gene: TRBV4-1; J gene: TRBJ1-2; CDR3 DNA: TGCGCCAGCAGCCACCTAGGGACAGGGGGAGCTAACTATGGCTACACCTTC; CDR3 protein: CASSHLGTGGANYGYTF
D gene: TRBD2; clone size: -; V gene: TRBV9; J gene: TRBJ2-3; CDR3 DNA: TGTGCCAGCAGCGTAGGAGCGGGGGCTGATACAGATACGCAGTATTTT; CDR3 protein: CASSVGAGADTDTQYF
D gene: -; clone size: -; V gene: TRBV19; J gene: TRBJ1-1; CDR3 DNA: TGTGCCAGTGCGGGGACGTGGAACACTGAAGCTTTCTTT; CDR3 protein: CASAGTWNTEAFF
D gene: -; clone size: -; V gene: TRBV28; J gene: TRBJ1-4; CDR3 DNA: TGTGCCAGCAGTACGACAGCCGAAATTAATGAAAAACTGTTTTTT; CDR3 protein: CASSTTAEINEKLFF
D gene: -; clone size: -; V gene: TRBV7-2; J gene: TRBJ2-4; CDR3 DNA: TGTGCCAGCAGCTTAGGGGGGGTAGCCAAAAACATTCAGTACTTC; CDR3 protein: CASSLGGVAKNIQYF
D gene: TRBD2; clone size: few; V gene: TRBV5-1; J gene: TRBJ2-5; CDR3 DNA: TGCGCCAGCAGCTCCCTAGCGGGGGACCAAGAGACCCAGTACTTC; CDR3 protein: CASSSLAGDQETQYF
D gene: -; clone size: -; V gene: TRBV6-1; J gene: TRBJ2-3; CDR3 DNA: TGTGCCAGCAGTGAAAGGTTACTAGCAGATACGCAGTATTTT; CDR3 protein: CASSERLLADTQYF
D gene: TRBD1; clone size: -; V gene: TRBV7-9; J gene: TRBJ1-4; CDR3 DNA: TGTGCCAGCAGCTGGACGACAGGGGGCGTTTTGTTACATGAAAAACTGTTTTTT; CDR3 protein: CASSWTTGGVLLHEKLFF
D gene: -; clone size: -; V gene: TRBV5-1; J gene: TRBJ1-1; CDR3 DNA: TGCGCCAGCAGCACGGGGGACCTGGCTGAAGCTTTCTTT; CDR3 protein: CASSTGDLAEAFF
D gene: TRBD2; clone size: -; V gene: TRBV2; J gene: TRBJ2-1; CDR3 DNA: TGTGCCAGCAGTGAGAGGCGGGGGAGTGAGCAGTTCTTC; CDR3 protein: CASSERRGSEQFF